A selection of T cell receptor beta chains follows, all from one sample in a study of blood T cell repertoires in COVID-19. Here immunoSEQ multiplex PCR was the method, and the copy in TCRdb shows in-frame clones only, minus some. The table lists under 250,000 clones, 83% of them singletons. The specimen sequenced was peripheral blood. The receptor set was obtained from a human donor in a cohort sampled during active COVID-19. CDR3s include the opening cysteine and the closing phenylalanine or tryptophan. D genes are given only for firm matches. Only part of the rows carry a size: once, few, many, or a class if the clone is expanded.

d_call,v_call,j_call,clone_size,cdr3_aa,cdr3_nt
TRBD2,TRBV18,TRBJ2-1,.,CASSPETSGRDEQFF,TGTGCCAGCTCACCAGAAACTAGCGGGAGGGATGAGCAGTTCTTC
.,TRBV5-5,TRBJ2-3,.,CASSLGSGVDTQYF,TGTGCCAGCAGCTTAGGCTCGGGGGTGGATACGCAGTATTTT
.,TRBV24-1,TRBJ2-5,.,CATSGGGLRYQETQYF,TGTGCCACCAGTGGAGGAGGTCTGCGATACCAAGAGACCCAGTACTTC
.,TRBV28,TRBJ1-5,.,CASSYSGIDNQPQHF,TGTGCCAGCAGTTATTCGGGGATAGACAATCAGCCCCAGCATTTT
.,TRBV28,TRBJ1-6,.,CASSFGVQGLNSPLHF,TGTGCCAGCAGTTTCGGGGTTCAGGGGTTGAATTCACCCCTCCACTTT
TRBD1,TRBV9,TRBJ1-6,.,CASSVVGGGNSPLHF,TGTGCCAGCAGCGTAGTAGGGGGCGGGAATTCACCCCTCCACTTT
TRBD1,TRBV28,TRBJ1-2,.,CASSLGGSGQGDGYTF,TGTGCCAGCAGTTTAGGTGGCAGTGGGCAGGGGGATGGCTACACCTTC
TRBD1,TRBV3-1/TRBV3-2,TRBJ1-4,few,CASSLRTGGAKATNEKLFF,TGTGCCAGCAGCCTCAGGACAGGTGGGGCGAAAGCAACTAATGAAAAACTGTTTTTT
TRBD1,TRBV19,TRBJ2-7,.,CASSIHPGQGYEQYF,TGTGCCAGTAGTATACACCCCGGACAGGGGTACGAGCAGTACTTC
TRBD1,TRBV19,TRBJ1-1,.,CASSLGQGLMNTEAFF,TGTGCCAGTAGTTTGGGACAGGGTCTCATGAACACTGAAGCTTTCTTT
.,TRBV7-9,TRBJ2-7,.,CASSLGTVAYEQYF,TGTGCCAGCAGCTTAGGGACAGTTGCCTACGAGCAGTACTTC
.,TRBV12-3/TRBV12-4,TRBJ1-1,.,CASTRSGGGRAFF,TGTGCCAGCACGAGATCGGGGGGCGGAAGGGCTTTCTTT
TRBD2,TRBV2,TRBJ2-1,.,CAGGRGTYNEQFF,TGTGCCGGCGGGAGGGGGACCTACAATGAGCAGTTCTTC
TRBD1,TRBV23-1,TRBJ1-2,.,CASSQWTGVDGYTF,TGCGCCAGCAGTCAATGGACAGGGGTTGACGGCTACACCTTC
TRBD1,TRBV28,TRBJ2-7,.,CASSYTGTGGYEQYF,TGTGCCAGCAGTTATACCGGGACAGGGGGATACGAGCAGTACTTC
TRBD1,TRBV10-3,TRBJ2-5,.,CAIGGQGQETQYF,TGTGCCATCGGAGGACAGGGGCAAGAGACCCAGTACTTC
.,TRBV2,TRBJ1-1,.,CASIHPGGQENTEAFF,TGTGCCAGCATCCATCCTGGGGGCCAGGAGAACACTGAAGCTTTCTTT
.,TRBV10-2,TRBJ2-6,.,CASSDPNSGANVLTF,TGCGCCAGCAGTGATCCTAACTCTGGGGCCAACGTCCTGACTTTC
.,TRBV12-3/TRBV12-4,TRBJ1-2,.,CASSFDSNYGYTF,TGTGCCAGCAGTTTTGACAGTAACTATGGCTACACCTTC
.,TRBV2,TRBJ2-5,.,CASSKGVLQETQYF,TGTGCCAGCAGCAAGGGGGTATTACAAGAGACCCAGTACTTC
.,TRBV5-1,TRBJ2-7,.,CASSLGSSGSPAYEQYF,TGCGCCAGCAGCCTTGGATCGTCGGGGTCCCCCGCCTACGAGCAGTACTTC
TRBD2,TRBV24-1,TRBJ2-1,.,CATSGGTSGRALIVEQFF,TGTGCCACCAGTGGGGGGACTAGCGGGAGGGCCCTCATTGTTGAGCAGTTCTTC
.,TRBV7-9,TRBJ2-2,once,CASPSGSSNTGELFF,TGTGCCAGCCCCTCGGGGTCGTCAAACACCGGGGAGCTGTTTTTT
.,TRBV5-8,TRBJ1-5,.,CASSQGEPQHF,TGTGCCAGCAGCCAAGGAGAGCCCCAGCATTTT
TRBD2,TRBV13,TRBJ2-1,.,CASRTLAGGQHNEQFF,TGTGCCAGCAGGACTCTAGCGGGGGGACAGCACAATGAGCAGTTCTTC
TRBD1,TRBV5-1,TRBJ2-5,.,CASSLSDRVQETQYF,TGCGCCAGCAGCTTGTCGGACAGGGTTCAAGAGACCCAGTACTTC
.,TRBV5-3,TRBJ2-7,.,CARSLGRVNYEQYF,TGTGCCAGAAGCTTGGGACGGGTAAACTACGAGCAGTACTTC
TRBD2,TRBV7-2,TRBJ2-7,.,CASSSTSGSYEQYF,TGTGCCAGCAGCTCGACTAGCGGGAGTTACGAGCAGTACTTC
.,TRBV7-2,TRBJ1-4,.,CASSPNFATNEKLFF,TGTGCCAGCAGCCCTAATTTTGCAACTAATGAAAAACTGTTTTTT
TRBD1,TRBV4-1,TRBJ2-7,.,CASSQPRDRAYEQYF,TGCGCCAGCAGCCAACCCCGGGACAGGGCCTACGAGCAGTACTTC
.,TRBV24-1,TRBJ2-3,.,CATSAGGFFGTDTQYF,TGTGCCACCAGTGCTGGGGGGTTCTTTGGGACAGATACGCAGTATTTT
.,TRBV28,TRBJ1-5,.,CASSPPRLRNQPQHF,TGTGCCAGCAGTCCACCCCGACTCCGCAATCAGCCCCAGCATTTT
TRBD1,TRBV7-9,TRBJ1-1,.,CASSTRGGGGTEAFF,TGTGCCAGCAGCACGAGAGGGGGCGGTGGGACTGAAGCTTTCTTT
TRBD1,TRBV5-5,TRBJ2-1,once,CASSPRDSYNEQFF,TGTGCCAGCAGCCCAAGGGACAGCTACAATGAGCAGTTCTTC
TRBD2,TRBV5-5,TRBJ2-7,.,CASSLGLADLYEQYF,TGTGCCAGCAGCTTGGGACTAGCGGACCTCTACGAGCAGTACTTC
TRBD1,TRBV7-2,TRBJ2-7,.,CASSPETGVSYEQYF,TGTGCCAGCAGCCCGGAGACAGGGGTCTCCTACGAGCAGTACTTC
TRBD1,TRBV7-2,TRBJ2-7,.,CASSITGGNHHEQYF,TGTGCCAGCAGCATCACAGGGGGCAATCACCACGAGCAGTACTTC
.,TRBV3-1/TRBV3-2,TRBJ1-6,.,CASAWGEYNSPLHF,TGTGCCAGTGCTTGGGGGGAGTATAATTCACCCCTCCACTTT
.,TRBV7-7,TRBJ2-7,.,CASRRPGHHWSGSSYEQYF,TGTGCTAGCAGACGACCGGGACACCATTGGAGCGGCAGCTCCTACGAGCAGTACTTC
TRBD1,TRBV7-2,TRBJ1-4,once,CASSTGTGYNEKLFF,TGTGCCAGCAGCACCGGGACAGGGTATAATGAAAAACTGTTTTTT
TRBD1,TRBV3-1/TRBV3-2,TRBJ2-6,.,CASSQGTDTTGANVLTF,TGTGCCAGCAGCCAGGGGACAGACACCACTGGGGCCAACGTCCTGACTTTC
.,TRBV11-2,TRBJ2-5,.,CASSLAGSYQETQYF,TGTGCCAGCAGCTTAGCGGGATCGTACCAAGAGACCCAGTACTTC
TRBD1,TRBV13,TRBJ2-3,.,CASSRGTGGPDPSRDTQYF,TGTGCCAGCAGCCGGGGGACAGGGGGCCCCGACCCTTCGCGTGATACGCAGTATTTT
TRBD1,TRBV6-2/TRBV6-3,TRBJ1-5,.,CASSRDRAMGNQPQHF,TGTGCCAGCAGTCGGGACAGGGCGATGGGCAATCAGCCCCAGCATTTT